The present T cell receptor (beta chain) was sequenced within a study of blood T cell repertoires in COVID-19. Trimming cost V 9 bases and J 2 bases; bases outside gene matches: 6. This CDR3 has 14 residues. Germline CDR1 and CDR2: LNHDA and SQIVND (reference sequence). Produced via immunoSEQ multiplex PCR; TCRdb's table is partial and in-frame only. The sample includes 85,000 to 90,000 clones, roughly 90% of them seen just once. The sequenced sample consisted of peripheral blood. V is TRBV19 and J is TRBJ2-5; TRBD2 agrees at 10 bases. The clonotype originates from a human donor with active COVID-19. The donor label of this sample is uncertain. The chain's CDR3 is CASGEAGGQETQYF. CDR3 nucleotide sequence: TGTGCCAGCGGAGAAGCGGGGGGGCAAGAGACCCAGTACTTC.